Listed here are 31 T cell receptor beta chains from one sample, sequenced in a study of spatial heterogeneity in lung cancer. Regarding time point: sample taken at primary tumor resection. TCRs were sequenced from unsorted whole RNA of tumor, nontumor lung or PBMC. MiXCR, run by TCRdb on the 5' RACE reads, gives a single entry per CDR3 protein. Of more than 80,000 distinct CDR3 sequences in the sample, approximately 12% were seen once. Sequencing was performed on PBMCs, taken at surgery. These receptor sequences come from a male donor with early-stage non-small cell lung cancer.

Only a few counts were recorded for this clonotype. V gene TRBV2 combines with J gene TRBJ2-1; 10 bases agree with TRBD2. The germline CDR1 and CDR2 sequences are SNHLY and FYNNEI. The V segment lost 9 bases and the J segment 2 bases; nucleotides outside the gene matches: 4. CDR3 size: 14 residues. The CDR3 loop reads CARTLAGAYNEQFF. The CDR3 nucleotides are TGTGCCAGGACGCTAGCGGGGGCCTACAATGAGCAGTTCTTC.

This clonotype has just a few counts. The V call is TRBV6-5, the J call TRBJ2-5; 13 bases fit TRBD2. Trimming removed 6 bases from V and 2 bases from J; junction bases left unmatched: 3. Germline values: CDR1 MNHEY, CDR2 SVGAGI. The CDR3 length is 15 residues. CDR3 residues: CASSRGLAGQETQYF. The CDR3 coding sequence is TGTGCCAGCAGCCGGGGACTAGCGGGGCAAGAGACCCAGTACTTC.

The rearrangement links TRBV7-3 to TRBJ2-7; 11 bases match TRBD2. This CDR3 contains 15 residues. The trim removed 5 bases at V and 5 bases at J, leaving 8 bases unmatched. Germline CDR1 reads SGHTA; CDR2 reads FQGTGA. CDR3 nucleotides: TGTGCCAGCAGCCTCACTAGCGGGAGTTTCAACGAGCAGTACTTC. Its protein is CASSLTSGSFNEQYF.

This clonotype has a handful of counts. The CDR3 bases are TGTGCCAGCAGTTACTCGTCCGGGAGCACAGATACGCAGTATTTT. Its translation is CASSYSSGSTDTQYF. This sequence joins TRBV6-2 or TRBV6-3 and TRBJ2-3; D remains ambiguous. The CDR3 is made up of 15 amino acids. CDR1 is MNHEY and CDR2 is SVGEGT in the germline V gene. Trimming shortened V by 0 bases and J by 0 bases, and 7 bases separated the two germline ends.

The sample holds many counts of this clonotype. The chain is built from TRBV7-9 and TRBJ2-1, with D maybe TRBD1 (6 bases). This CDR3 is 14 amino acids long. V lost 1 base and J lost 7, with 11 bases in between. Germline V gene data show CDR1 as SEHNR and CDR2 as FQNEAQ (reference sequence). This CDR3 is CASSLVWQGNEQFF. The CDR3 DNA is TGTGCCAGCAGCTTAGTCTGGCAGGGGAATGAGCAGTTCTTC.

This clonotype has ten or more counts. V usage is TRBV12-3 or TRBV12-4 and J usage is TRBJ1-5; D remains unclear. CDR3 length: 12 amino acids. V was trimmed by 7 bases and J by 6 bases, leaving 10 bases between them. The CDR3 DNA sequence: TGTGCCAGCACCCAAGGCGTTCAGCCCCAGCATTTT. Translated, it gives CASTQGVQPQHF.

The J gene is TRBJ2-5, the V gene TRBV4-3; 7 bases are shared with TRBD2. The CDR3 consists of 15 residues. Germline assignment: CDR1 LGHNA and CDR2 YSLEER. With V trimmed by 5 bases and J by 4 bases, 10 bases remained unmatched. CDR3 loop: CASSSDMTSRETQYF. DNA for the CDR3: TGCGCCAGCAGCTCAGACATGACTAGCCGAGAGACCCAGTACTTC.

The V gene is TRBV28, the J gene TRBJ2-7; 10 bases are a match to TRBD2. The CDR3 length is 17 residues. Germline-derived CDR1 and CDR2 are MDHEN and SYDVKM. V was clipped by 5 bases and J by 1 base; unmatched bases: 11. The chain's CDR3 is CASSTLRLAGESYEQYF. CDR3 DNA sequence: TGTGCCAGCAGTACGCTCAGGCTAGCGGGAGAATCCTACGAGCAGTACTTC.

The chain employs TRBV6-4 and TRBJ2-2; D possibly uses TRBD1 or TRBD2 (6 bases each). Germline V gives CDR1 MRHNA, CDR2 SNTAGT. V dropped 6 bases and J dropped 6 bases, with 17 bases sitting between them. The CDR3 length is 15 residues. CDR3 sequence: CASSARAGGPGELFF. The CDR3, as DNA: TGTGCCAGCAGCGCCCGGGCCGGGGGCCCCGGGGAGCTGTTTTTT.

Only a few counts were recorded for this clonotype. CDR3 sequence (DNA): TGTGCCAGCAGCATACTAGCGGAAACAGATACGCAGTATTTT. Translation gives CASSILAETDTQYF. This chain links TRBV7-3 with TRBJ2-3; 8 bases are shared with TRBD2. V lost 5 bases, J lost 3 bases, and 4 bases stayed unmatched. Germline V lookup: CDR1 SGHTA, CDR2 FQGTGA. The CDR3 is 14 residues long.

This clonotype was observed a few times. The V gene is TRBV5-4, the J gene TRBJ2-3; D unresolved. CDR3 length equals 13 residues. V was pared by 6 bases and J by 0 bases, with 8 bases between. CDR1 SGHNT and CDR2 YYREEE come from the germline V gene (reference sequence). CDR3 coding DNA: TGTGCCAGCACACTGACTAGCACAGATACGCAGTATTTT. Its translation is CASTLTSTDTQYF.

This clonotype was counted between two and nine times. The chain has TRBV13 and TRBJ2-1; TRBD1 might be the D (6 bases). Germline CDR1 and CDR2: PRHDT and FYEKMQ (reference sequence). V lost 3 bases and J lost 0, with 9 bases in between. The CDR3 loop spans 15 amino acids. The CDR3 region has the DNA TGTGCCAGCAGCTTCTACAGGGTCTCCTACAATGAGCAGTTCTTC. Translating it yields CASSFYRVSYNEQFF.

V is TRBV19 and J is TRBJ1-2; 10 positions match TRBD1. Trimming cost V 2 bases and J 5 bases; bases outside gene matches: 5. The germline CDR1 and CDR2 sequences are LNHDA and SQIVND (reference sequence). The CDR3 has 15 residues. The CDR3 sequence is CASSIQTGGDYGYTF. CDR3 nucleotides: TGTGCCAGTAGTATACAGACAGGGGGCGATTATGGCTACACCTTC.

This clonotype came up many times. The rearrangement uses TRBV12-3 or TRBV12-4 and TRBJ2-7, with D tentatively TRBD1 (5 bases). V was trimmed by 3 bases and J by 6 bases, leaving 12 bases between them. The CDR3 is 13 residues long. The CDR3 nucleotides read TGTGCCAGCAGTTTGCCAGGGTTTTTCGAGCAGTACTTC. It specifies CASSLPGFFEQYF.

This clonotype was seen ten or more times. J is TRBJ2-4 and V is TRBV28, with D tentatively TRBD1 (5 bases). From germline, CDR1 is MDHEN and CDR2 SYDVKM. V gave up 5 bases and J gave up 13 bases, with 12 bases separating them. This CDR3 region has 11 residues. DNA of the CDR3: TGTGCCAGCAGTGCTAGTACAGGCCAGTACTTC. Translation: CASSASTGQYF.

CDR3 sequence (DNA): TGTGCCAGCAGCCCCTTTTCGGGACTAGACACAGATACGCAGTATTTT. Translation gives CASSPFSGLDTDTQYF. The gene calls are TRBV7-2 and TRBJ2-3; 8 nucleotides agree with TRBD2. J gave up 2 bases and V 5 bases, and 9 bases lay outside the gene matches. Per the germline V gene, CDR1 is SGHTA and CDR2 is FQGNSA. CDR3 length: 16 residues.

This clonotype appeared a few times. The chain couples TRBV25-1 to TRBJ2-1, with 9 positions matching TRBD2. Per germline, CDR1 MGHDK and CDR2 SYGVNS. The CDR3 runs to 15 residues. V was pared by 3 bases and J by 5 bases, with 5 bases of the junction left unmatched. CDR3 coding DNA: TGTGCCAGCAGTGAGCCGGGACTAGCAGACAATGAGCAGTTCTTC. Its protein is CASSEPGLADNEQFF.

The chain has TRBV6-6 and TRBJ2-1; the match to TRBD1 covers 11 bases. The CDR3 is 14 amino acids. J gave up 10 bases and V 2 bases, and 4 bases lay outside the gene matches. Germline-derived CDR1 and CDR2 are MNHNY and SVGAGI (reference sequence). CDR3 amino acids: CASSYGQGALEQFF. CDR3 DNA sequence: TGTGCCAGCAGTTACGGACAGGGGGCTTTGGAGCAGTTCTTC.

V is TRBV10-3 and J is TRBJ2-5, with D unresolved. V dropped 0 bases and J dropped 0 bases, with 11 bases sitting between them. The CDR3 is 16 amino acids. Germline assignment: CDR1 ENHRY and CDR2 SYGVKD. In DNA form, the CDR3 reads TGTGCCATCAGTGAGTCGAGAGGACCGTACCAAGAGACCCAGTACTTC. Translation: CAISESRGPYQETQYF.

The chain joins TRBV7-8 to TRBJ2-1; TRBD2 matches 11 bases. Germline-derived CDR1 and CDR2 are SGHVS and FQNEAQ. Losses at the gene ends were 6 bases for V and 8 bases for J; bases not matched to a gene: 12. The CDR3 is 16 amino acids. CDR3 nucleotides: TGTGCCAGCAGGGCTGGGCTAGCGGGAGGTCGGCATGAGCAGTTCTTC. Its translation: CASRAGLAGGRHEQFF.

This clonotype was seen many times. The V and J genes are TRBV29-1 and TRBJ1-5, with TRBD1 matching 10 bases. The trim removed 4 bases at V and 4 bases at J, leaving 4 bases unmatched. Germline lookup yields CDR1 SQVTM and CDR2 ANQGSEA. The CDR3 is made up of 14 amino acids. In nucleotides, the CDR3 is TGCAGCGTTGCCGGACAGGGGGTAAATCAGCCCCAGCATTTT. Translation gives CSVAGQGVNQPQHF.

Here the CDR3 reads CASSPLQVRQPQHF. CDR3 in DNA: TGTGCCAGCAGTCCTTTACAGGTGCGGCAGCCCCAGCATTTT. The chain employs TRBV28 and TRBJ1-5; D is perhaps TRBD1 (5 bases). Germline V gene sequence: CDR1 MDHEN, CDR2 SYDVKM. The CDR3 is 14 residues long. V shed 5 bases and J shed 7 bases, with 15 bases lying between them.

This clonotype was found a few times. The chain carries TRBV21-1 and TRBJ1-1. TRBV21-1 is assigned pseudogene status. The length of the CDR3 is 12 residues. CDR3 coding DNA: TGTGCCAGTACGCCGCTAAGTGCTGAAGCTTTCTTT. Translation: CASTPLSAEAFF.

The chain carries TRBV20-1 and TRBJ1-5; D call uncertain. Germline loops: CDR1 DFQATT, CDR2 SNEGSKA (reference sequence). V lost 4 bases, J lost 0 bases, and 10 bases lay in between. The CDR3 has 14 amino acids. CDR3 in amino acids: CSAKRGDSNQPQHF. The CDR3 region has the DNA TGCAGTGCTAAGCGGGGTGATAGCAATCAGCCCCAGCATTTT.

The genes are TRBV5-1 and TRBJ2-1, with 11 bases identical to TRBD2. Germline V gene sequence: CDR1 SGHRS, CDR2 YFSETQ. CDR3 length: 14 residues. Germline trimming cut 6 bases from V and 5 bases from J; bases unmatched to any gene: 4. CDR3 in amino acids: CASTGTSGNNEQFF. For the CDR3, the DNA is TGCGCCAGCACCGGGACTAGCGGCAACAATGAGCAGTTCTTC. The variable domain in full, completed from reference TRBV5-1 and TRBJ2-1, reads KAGVTQTPRYLIKTRGQQVTLSCSPISGHRSVSWYQQTPGQGLQFLFEYFSETQRNKGNFPGRFSGRQFSNSRSEMNVSTLELGDSALYLCASTGTSGNNEQFFGPGTRLTVL.

V and J are TRBV29-1 and TRBJ1-2; no firm D call. The CDR3 is 12 residues long. Germline values: CDR1 SQVTM, CDR2 ANQGSEA. Trimming took 4 bases from V and 4 from J, leaving 10 bases between them. Here the CDR3 reads CSVGSGSYGYTF. The CDR3 DNA reads TGCAGCGTTGGGAGTGGAAGCTATGGCTACACCTTC.

The chain links TRBV7-2 to TRBJ1-1; D remains ambiguous. V was shortened by 1 base and J by 10 bases, with 13 bases between the two germline ends. Germline V gives CDR1 SGHTA, CDR2 FQGNSA. This CDR3 is built from 13 residues. The CDR3, as DNA: TGTGCCAGCAGCTTAGAGTTGTTGGGCAGAGCTTTCTTT. Protein sequence: CASSLELLGRAFF.

The gene calls are TRBV11-2 and TRBJ1-2, with 10 nucleotides matching TRBD1. From germline, CDR1 is SGHAT and CDR2 FQNNGV. The CDR3 extends over 17 amino acids. J was trimmed by 5 bases and V by 1 base; bases with no gene match: 10. CDR3 nucleotides: TGTGCCAGCAGCTTAGTTAGGGGACAGGGGTCATATTATGGCTACACCTTC. Its translation: CASSLVRGQGSYYGYTF.

The chain employs TRBV5-1 and TRBJ2-1; D ambiguous. Trimming stripped 2 bases from V and 7 bases from J, with 4 bases between. This CDR3 is 11 amino acids long. Germline V gives CDR1 SGHRS, CDR2 YFSETQ. CDR3 sequence reads: CASSLTNEQFF. CDR3 in DNA: TGCGCCAGCAGCTTAACGAATGAGCAGTTCTTC.

This clonotype has more than one count but fewer than ten. This chain links TRBV6-4 with TRBJ2-7, with D perhaps matching TRBD1 (5 bases). The CDR3 is 14 amino acids. Between the trimmed V and J ends, which lost 3 bases and 4 bases, there was a span of 13 bases. CDR1 MRHNA and CDR2 SNTAGT come from the germline V gene. The CDR3 spells CASSEGPSGYEQYF. CDR3 nucleotide sequence: TGTGCCAGCAGTGAGGGGCCCTCAGGTTACGAGCAGTACTTC.

This clonotype was seen a handful of times. V gene TRBV4-3 combines with J gene TRBJ1-4; D not certain. Germline V gives CDR1 LGHNA, CDR2 YSLEER. The ends were cut back, 0 bases at V and 7 bases at J, with 15 bases in the middle. This CDR3 has 16 residues. CDR3 DNA sequence: TGCGCCAGCAGCCAAGATGCTAGGGCCCTGGGTGAAAAACTGTTTTTT. It encodes CASSQDARALGEKLFF.